Sequencing of this T cell receptor beta chain was carried out in a study of blood T cell repertoires in COVID-19 (dated by TCRdb to 2020 to 2021). Broadly, across the study: Samples from collaborators originated in the United States, Italy and Spain and spanned both the acute and convalescent phases of COVID-19. The material from the prospective study consisted of cDNA or gDNA derived from T cells, B-cell-depleted T cells, or PBMCs. Deeply sampled blood TCRbeta repertoires from subjects exposed to, actively infected with, or recovered from COVID-19 were included in the dataset. The repertoires were made available in a free public database intended to serve as a resource for research on the immune response to SARS-CoV-2. Samples were obtained from the ongoing ImmuneRACE study (first 160 participants) and from about 1,300 subjects provided by 6 global collaborators. Sample metadata almost always included a de-identified subject ID, COVID-19 status, age in years and sex. HLA class I and class II types, where available, came from metadata supplied by the sample provider rather than from assay-based typing. Paper-wide results and their limitations: How much clinical and demographic metadata was included differed by source and by participant, and the metadata was provided uncurated.

CDR1 and CDR2, per the germline V gene, are SGHRS and YFSETQ. Deletion took 3 bases off V and 4 bases off J, with a span of 11 bases between the germline ends. The CDR3 measures 14 amino acids from cysteine to phenylalanine. Only the CDR3 portion is preserved as DNA: 42 bases, with reading frame beginning at the first base. In the case of this clone: Its antigen is still unknown. Within one base of it there is no much larger clone, and no base qualities were kept.

The immunoSEQ Assay, a bias-controlled multiplex PCR, was used to amplify TCRbeta CDR3 regions from genomic DNA. Under the source paper's analysis protocol: Nucleated cell counts per sample were estimated from amplification of reference gene primers within the assay. To quantify the absolute abundance of each unique TCRbeta CDR3 rearrangement, sequence reads were collapsed and filtered. For each sample, productive Simpson clonality was calculated as the square root of Simpson's diversity index over productive rearrangements. Here the immuneACCESS table is served through TCRdb, limited to in-frame sequences with V and J called. Missing clones are a known gap in these copies; in checked studies unresolved V genes cover under half, and the rest lacks a known reason. The DNA was the basis for D and trimming; V, J and clone size are from that table. For this sample the table gives around 190,000 clones, of which about 85% were detected only once. The top ten constitute around 7.5% of the sample.

The collaborating institutions used their own protocols to collect whole blood in K2EDTA tubes. For TCRbeta analysis, collaborators shipped samples as frozen whole blood, isolated PBMCs, or DNA extracted from either of those sample types. The chain is assembled from TRBV5-1 and TRBJ1-5; 6 matching bases give a weak D call of TRBD1. The source of this sequence is a woman in her sixties with acute or convalescent COVID-19. The sequencing input was peripheral blood. The DNA is as follows: TGCGCCAGCAGCTCAGGGGATGGGAATCAGCCCCAGCATTTT. This gives the protein CASSSGDGNQPQHF.